This T cell receptor (beta chain) appears in the sequencing data of a study of cytomegalovirus exposure and HLA in healthy donors (dated by TCRdb to about 2017). Study-wide context: According to a later analysis, one platform produced both the 120 validation repertoires and the 730 or so repertoires of the first cohort. Along with the approximately 700-subject first cohort, a separate validation cohort of about 110 different subjects was used. To predict cytomegalovirus infection status, the study brought together high-throughput TCR immunosequencing, statistical association of individual TCRs with disease status, and machine learning. The study was designed to test whether signatures of past pathogen exposure could be identified by cataloging public T cell receptors.

The paper as a whole reports these results and caveats: In both the original and validation cohorts, the classifier was reported to diagnose cytomegalovirus status with high specificity and sensitivity. In vitro tests confirmed that a few of the cytomegalovirus-associated TCR beta chains recognize cytomegalovirus antigens. A total of 150 to 200 TCR beta chains were listed by the study as associated with cytomegalovirus. Subsequent analysis determined that TCRs grouped into clusters in the first cohort also showed a tendency toward co-occurrence across the 90 to 150 validation repertoires, and approximately 94% of cluster scores exceeded 0. While some public TCRs were present in many individuals, most TCR sequences turned up only very rarely across donors. It was suggested by the authors that the approach could potentially be generalized to other disease states and immunological phenotypes. A later analysis lacked HLA typing for the validation cohort, so it scored co-occurrence in that cohort across all 110 or so repertoires.

Notes on this clone: Its antigen is currently not known. One base away there is no much larger clone; base qualities are not given.

The protocol used for the library was the immunoSEQ multiplex PCR assay. In the original analysis: A statistical classification framework was built for diagnosing cytomegalovirus status from the catalog of TCR beta chain sequences. This immuneACCESS table, as held by TCRdb, lists in-frame sequences with V and J called but not all clones. Of the missing ones, under half trace to an unresolved V gene in checked studies; the others have no known cause. V and J calls and clone size are as listed in that table; D and trimming were resolved from the DNA. In all, the sample holds about 74,000 clones, and 90% to 95% of those were seen once. Under 2% of the sample rests with the top ten. Here V drops 0 bases and J drops 4 bases, and the junction holds 3 bases not matched to any gene. The CDR3 covers 15 residues, taking in both the cysteine and the phenylalanine. Solely the CDR3 DNA is kept, with 45 bases framed from the first base. CDR1 and CDR2 are drawn from the germline V gene: KGHSH, LQKENI.

The donors were included in the validation cohort of 130 or so subjects, a group kept apart from the approximately 670-subject first cohort. The sequenced sample consisted of PBMCs. The chain employs TRBV18 and TRBJ2-1, and 7 junction bases match TRBD1. The receptor's source is a man younger than 35 in good health and CMV-seropositive. The CDR3 reads as follows: CASSPPGTVYNEQFF. The base sequence is TGTGCCAGCTCACCACCGGGGACAGTGTACAATGAGCAGTTCTTC. The variable domain in full, with residues beyond the CDR3 obtained from the reference TRBV18 and TRBJ2-1 genes, is NAGVMQNPRHLVRRRGQEARLRCSPMKGHSHVYWYRQLPEEGLKFMVYLQKENIIDESGMPKERFSAEFPKEGPSILRIQQVVRGDSAAYFCASSPPGTVYNEQFFGPGTRLTVL.